This T cell receptor beta chain is drawn from a study of CD8 T cell repertoires and HIV-1 epitope variants. Background on the study: Controls were a CMV, EBV and flu pool, Ebola AY9, and no peptide. Autologous T cell-negative cells served as antigen-presenting cells in equal numbers. 1M T cells were kept uncultured as a baseline. Whole-study results and caveats: Most of the nine antigen-specific clonotypes appeared cross-reactive to autologous or escape variants.

Assay used: immunoSEQ multiplex PCR; TCRdb lists only in-frame clones, some missing. There are 95,000 or so clones in the sample; more than 65% occur only once, and roughly 24% lies in the top ten. V trimming: 3 bases; J trimming: 3 bases; junction bases outside the gene matches: 4. Germline V gene sequence: CDR1 WSHSY, CDR2 SAAADI. This CDR3 contains 15 residues. This clone has at least ten counts. Its antigen is not identified. This TCR was sampled from a male donor with HIV. The sample taken for sequencing was uncultured baseline CD8+ T cells from peripheral blood mononuclear cells (PBMCs). This rearrangement joins TRBV10-2 to TRBJ2-3; 9 bases fit TRBD2. CDR3 bases: TGCGCCAGCAGTGAAACGCTAGCGGGGACAGATACGCAGTATTTT. Translation: CASSETLAGTDTQYF.